The clone carrying this T cell receptor beta chain was seen only a few times. The target antigen is unknown. Treatment indicated: approximately 9-day PBMC culture with coronavirus spike peptide pools or control peptides (ViraFEST assay). First, ViraFEST expanded antigen-specific T cells with peptide pools, and next it sequenced the TCRs. Trimming shortened V by 5 bases and J by 3 bases, and 13 bases separated the two germline ends. Germline V gene lookup returns CDR1 MNHEY and CDR2 SMNVEV (reference sequence). The CDR3 spans 15 residues. Cultured CD4+ T cells had their DNA profiled by the Oncomine TCR Beta short-read assay. TCRdb re-called the PCR reads with MiXCR, one entry per CDR3 protein. The table includes around 16,000 distinct CDR3 sequences, about a third detected once. This sample was included in a study of vaccination and CD4 T cells after COVID-19. Study-wide background: Overlapping SARS-CoV-2, HCoV-NL63, HCoV-OC43 and HCoV-229E spike peptides stimulated the cells.

Findings and limits, study-wide: Spike mono-reactivity was the property of 304 of 307 vaccine-specific clones in convalescent patients.

The clonotype was recovered from a human donor who received a COVID-19 vaccine. This chain joins TRBV27 and TRBJ2-2; possible D gene TRBD2, 5 bases. The sample here was CD4+ T cells from blood, cultured in vitro, taken before SARS-CoV-2 vaccination. The chain's CDR3 is CASSPYRGDTGELFF. The CDR3 DNA sequence: TGTGCCAGCAGTCCCTACCGGGGAGACACCGGGGAGCTGTTTTTT.